This entry describes one TCR beta chain. This CDR3 has 13 residues. The germline CDR1 and CDR2 sequences are MNHEY and SVGAGI. J was trimmed by 5 bases and V by 2 bases; bases with no gene match: 3. TCR beta chains were sequenced at survey level with immunoSEQ. Assay used: immunoSEQ multiplex PCR; TCRdb lists only in-frame clones, some missing. Of around 54,000 clones listed, 90% to 95% are singletons. This chain connects TRBV6-5 to TRBJ2-7, with TRBD2 identical over 7 bases. Sequencing was done on a sample of PBMCs. The clonotype comes from a middle-aged man with rheumatoid arthritis. In DNA, the CDR3 is TGTGCCAGCAGTTACACACTAGCGAACGAGCAGTACTTC. As protein: CASSYTLANEQYF.